The rows below give T cell receptor beta chains drawn from one sample of a study of cytomegalovirus exposure and HLA in healthy donors. Clones were read by immunoSEQ multiplex PCR, and TCRdb kept only the in-frame ones, dropping some. Of 110,000 to 150,000 clones in the sample, about three quarters were seen once. Sample: PBMCs. These receptors came from a female donor in good health and CMV-seronegative. Each CDR3 is given with its conserved first and last residue. The order of the fields is V gene, J gene, clone size, CDR3 length, D gene, CDR3 DNA, CDR3 protein. A D gene is named only where the DNA matches it firmly. A clone size is listed for some rows: how often the clone was seen (once, few, many), or a class if it is expanded.

>TRBV28|TRBJ2-7|NA|12|TRBD1
TGTGCCACCCGACAGGGGGTTTACGAGCAGTACTTC
CATRQGVYEQYF
>TRBV5-1|TRBJ2-7|NA|15|TRBD1
TGCGCCAGCAGCCAAGGGACAGTTGCTACCCTCGAGCAGTACTTC
CASSQGTVATLEQYF
>TRBV30|TRBJ2-7|NA|14|NA
TGTGCCTGGGACCGTGGCGGTATCTCCTACGAGCAGTACTTC
CAWDRGGISYEQYF
>TRBV4-1|TRBJ1-5|once|14|NA
TGCGCCAGCAGCCAAGATGGGACAAGGGAGTCCCAGCATTTT
CASSQDGTRESQHF
>TRBV29-1|TRBJ2-2|NA|16|NA
TGCAGCGTCCTTATTTCACAGGGAGTAGACACCGGGGAGCTGTTTTTT
CSVLISQGVDTGELFF
>TRBV14|TRBJ2-3|NA|17|NA
TGTGCCAGCAGCCCCCCCCTCGGGGGGCCCTCCCCAGATACGCAGTATTTT
CASSPPLGGPSPDTQYF
>TRBV27|TRBJ1-4|few|14|NA
TGTGCCAGCAGTTTAACAGGGCTCGGAGAAAAACTGTTTTTT
CASSLTGLGEKLFF
>TRBV5-6|TRBJ2-3|NA|14|TRBD1
TGTGCCAGCAGCTTGGAACAGGGGGCGGGTACGCAGTATTTT
CASSLEQGAGTQYF
>TRBV10-3|TRBJ2-1|NA|16|TRBD2
TGTGCCATCAGTGAGTCGAGCGGGGGCGCCTACAATGAGCAGTTCTTC
CAISESSGGAYNEQFF
>TRBV7-8|TRBJ1-4|once|15|NA
TGTGCCAGCAGCCGCATTGGGGCGGTTAATGAAAAACTGTTTTTT
CASSRIGAVNEKLFF
>TRBV7-3|TRBJ1-1|NA|14|TRBD1
TGTGCCAGCAGCCTCCAGGGGGGGAACACTGAAGCTTTCTTT
CASSLQGGNTEAFF
>TRBV28|TRBJ1-4|NA|16|NA
TGTGCCAGCAGTTTACCCCCCGGGGTTGAGGATGAAAAACTGTTTTTT
CASSLPPGVEDEKLFF
>TRBV5-1|TRBJ1-4|once|15|NA
TGCGCCAGCAGCAGCACCAGGGGCGGGAATGAAAAACTGTTTTTT
CASSSTRGGNEKLFF
>TRBV10-3|TRBJ2-3|NA|19|TRBD2
TGTGCCATCAGTGAGTCTACCCTCAGCGGGAGTCAACTGGGGGATACGCAGTATTTT
CAISESTLSGSQLGDTQYF